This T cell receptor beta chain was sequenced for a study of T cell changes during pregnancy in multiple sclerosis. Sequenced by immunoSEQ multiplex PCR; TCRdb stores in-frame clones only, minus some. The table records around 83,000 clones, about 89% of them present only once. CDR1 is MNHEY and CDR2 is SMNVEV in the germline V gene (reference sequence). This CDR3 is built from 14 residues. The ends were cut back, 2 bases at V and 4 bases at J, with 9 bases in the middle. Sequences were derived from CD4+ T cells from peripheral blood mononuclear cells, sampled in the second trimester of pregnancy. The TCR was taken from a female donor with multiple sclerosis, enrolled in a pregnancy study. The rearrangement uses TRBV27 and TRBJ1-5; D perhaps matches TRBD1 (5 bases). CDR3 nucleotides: TGTGCCAGCAGTTTAAGGGCAGGGAATCAGCCCCAGCATTTT. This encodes CASSLRAGNQPQHF.